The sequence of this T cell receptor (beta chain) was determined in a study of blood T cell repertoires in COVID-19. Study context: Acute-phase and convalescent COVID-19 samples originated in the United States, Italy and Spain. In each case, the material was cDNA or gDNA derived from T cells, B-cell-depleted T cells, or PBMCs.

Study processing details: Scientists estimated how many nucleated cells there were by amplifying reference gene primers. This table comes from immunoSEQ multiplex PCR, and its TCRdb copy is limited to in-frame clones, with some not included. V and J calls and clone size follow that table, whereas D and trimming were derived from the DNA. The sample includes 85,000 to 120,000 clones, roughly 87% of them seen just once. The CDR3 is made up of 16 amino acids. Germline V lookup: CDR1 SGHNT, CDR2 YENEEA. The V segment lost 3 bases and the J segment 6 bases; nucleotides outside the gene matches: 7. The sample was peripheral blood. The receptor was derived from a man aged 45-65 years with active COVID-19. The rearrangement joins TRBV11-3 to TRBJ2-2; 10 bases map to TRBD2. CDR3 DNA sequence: TGTGCCAGCAGCTTTGGAGCGGGGGGGCCGGCCGGGGAGCTGTTTTTT. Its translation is CASSFGAGGPAGELFF.